Below, 25 T cell receptor beta chains from the same sample are listed, as sequenced in a study of blood T cell repertoires in COVID-19. The repertoire was sequenced with immunoSEQ multiplex PCR; TCRdb's copy has only in-frame clones and lacks some. The sample lists about 75,000 clones; 85% to 90% were seen once. Sequences were obtained from peripheral blood. The receptors shown here come from a human donor in a cohort sampled during active COVID-19.

The chain employs TRBV6-2 or TRBV6-3 and TRBJ2-1; 14 positions match TRBD2. CDR3 size: 17 residues. V shed 5 bases and J 8 bases; nucleotides not matched to a gene: 11. CDR1 MNHEY and CDR2 SVGEGT come from the germline V gene. The CDR3 DNA reads TGTGCCAGCAGTAGCCCCGGGACTAGCGGGAGTTTCGATGAGCAGTTCTTC. Its protein product is CASSSPGTSGSFDEQFF.

V is TRBV10-3 and J is TRBJ2-1, with TRBD2 matching 9 bases. Germline CDR1 reads ENHRY; CDR2 reads SYGVKD. This CDR3 is built from 13 residues. Trimming cost V 6 bases and J 8 bases; bases outside gene matches: 5. The CDR3 DNA reads as TGTGCCATCAGGGCGGGGGGGCCGGATGAGCAGTTCTTC. Protein sequence: CAIRAGGPDEQFF.

The chain uses TRBV28 and TRBJ2-2, with D possibly being TRBD2 (6 bases). This CDR3 spans 14 amino acids. CDR1 is MDHEN and CDR2 is SYDVKM in the germline V gene. V shed 6 bases and J shed 3 bases, with 11 bases lying between them. The CDR3 sequence: CASRLGGDTGELFF. The CDR3 DNA reads as TGTGCCAGCAGACTCGGGGGAGACACCGGGGAGCTGTTTTTT.

The rearrangement links TRBV4-2 to TRBJ2-2, with 12 bases that match TRBD2. Germline assignment: CDR1 LGHNA and CDR2 YNFKEQ. The CDR3 is 20 residues long. The V segment lost 1 base and the J segment 7 bases; nucleotides outside the gene matches: 16. The CDR3, as DNA: TGTGCCAGCAGCCAAGGGGTCCCTTCTAGCGGGAGGGCCCTCGGCGGGGAGCTGTTTTTT. Its protein product is CASSQGVPSSGRALGGELFF.

The chain employs TRBV19 and TRBJ1-2; D not resolved. CDR3 length equals 12 residues. V was pared by 8 bases and J by 2 bases, with 9 bases between. From germline, CDR1 is LNHDA and CDR2 SQIVND (reference sequence). This CDR3 reads CASSSGNYGYTF. The CDR3 nucleotides read TGTGCCAGTTCCTCCGGGAACTATGGCTACACCTTC.

The chain combines TRBV7-9 with TRBJ1-5; D remains ambiguous. Germline values: CDR1 SEHNR, CDR2 FQNEAQ (reference sequence). The CDR3 sequence is 13 residues long. V lost 6 bases and J 6 bases, leaving 12 bases between the germline ends. DNA for the CDR3: TGTGCCAGCAGATCTACTGTCGGTCAGCCCCAGCATTTT. This translates into CASRSTVGQPQHF.

The V call is TRBV20-1, the J call TRBJ2-7, with 14 bases aligning to TRBD2. J lost 3 bases, V lost 3 bases, and 10 bases had no gene match. Germline assignment: CDR1 DFQATT and CDR2 SNEGSKA (reference sequence). The CDR3 length is 17 residues. The CDR3: CSASWIRGLAGVYEQYF. The CDR3, as DNA: TGCAGTGCTAGTTGGATTCGGGGACTAGCGGGAGTCTACGAGCAGTACTTC.

The rearrangement uses TRBV21-1 and TRBJ1-6. TRBV21-1 is marked as a pseudogene. The CDR3 is 15 amino acids. DNA for the CDR3: TGTGCCAGCAGCAAAGTGCGGGGTGGTAATTCACCCCTCCACTTT. Protein sequence: CASSKVRGGNSPLHF.

The V and J genes are TRBV27 and TRBJ2-7; tentative D call: TRBD1 (5 bases). Trimming pared 3 bases from V and 2 bases from J, leaving 14 bases between. CDR1 and CDR2 from the germline V gene are MNHEY and SMNVEV (reference sequence). The length of the CDR3 is 15 residues. CDR3 in DNA: TGTGCCAGCAGTTTCGGGCAGGGAACGGCCTACGAGCAGTACTTC. Its translation: CASSFGQGTAYEQYF.

The V call is TRBV5-1, the J call TRBJ1-4; TRBD1 matches at 10 bases. The J segment lost 7 bases and the V segment lost 3 bases, leaving 3 bases of the junction unmatched. The CDR3 contains 14 residues. Germline CDR1 and CDR2: SGHRS and YFSETQ. The CDR3 sequence: CASSSRDRGEKLFF. DNA for the CDR3: TGCGCCAGCAGCTCACGGGACAGGGGTGAAAAACTGTTTTTT.

The chain has TRBV6-5 and TRBJ1-6; 7 nucleotides align to TRBD1. Germline V gene data show CDR1 as MNHEY and CDR2 as SVGAGI. The CDR3 covers 15 residues. J lost 7 bases, V lost 7 bases, and 10 bases had no gene match. The CDR3 loop is CASIWFDRANSPLHF. In DNA form, the CDR3 reads TGTGCCAGCATTTGGTTCGACAGGGCGAATTCACCCCTCCACTTT.

The J gene is TRBJ1-2, the V gene TRBV5-4; D is possibly TRBD1 (5 bases). Trimming left V 0 bases short and J 3 bases short, with 12 bases between. Germline-derived CDR1 and CDR2 are SGHNT and YYREEE (reference sequence). The CDR3 sequence is 15 residues long. The CDR3 here is CASSLGQGYDYGYTF. CDR3 sequence (DNA): TGTGCCAGCAGCTTGGGTCAGGGCTATGACTATGGCTACACCTTC.

J is TRBJ2-1 and V is TRBV15; possible D gene TRBD1, 5 bases. The CDR3 loop spans 16 amino acids. V was pared by 1 base and J by 2 bases, with 12 bases between. CDR1 is LNHNV and CDR2 is YYDKDF in the germline V gene (reference sequence). The CDR3 loop is CATSRGWVGAYNEQFF. For the CDR3, the DNA is TGTGCCACCAGCAGAGGGTGGGTAGGGGCCTACAATGAGCAGTTCTTC.

The rearrangement links TRBV5-4 to TRBJ2-6, with D perhaps matching TRBD1 (6 bases). Germline CDR1 SGHNT, CDR2 YYREEE (reference sequence). V dropped 4 bases and J dropped 2 bases, with 13 bases sitting between them. The CDR3 totals 16 residues. CDR3 in amino acids: CASSRKRQAGANVLTF. The DNA for the CDR3 is TGTGCCAGCAGCCGCAAGCGACAGGCTGGGGCCAACGTCCTGACTTTC.

The V call is TRBV5-1, the J call TRBJ2-1; 9 nucleotides agree with TRBD2. Per germline, CDR1 SGHRS and CDR2 YFSETQ. The CDR3 loop spans 15 amino acids. The junction had 5 bases not matched to a gene; V was cut back by 2 bases and J by 5 bases. The CDR3: CASSFAGGYHNEQFF. As DNA, the CDR3 is TGCGCCAGCAGCTTCGCGGGAGGGTACCACAATGAGCAGTTCTTC.

The genes are TRBV12-3 or TRBV12-4 and TRBJ1-5; D remains unclear. V dropped 4 bases and J dropped 1 base, with 5 bases sitting between them. There are 13 residues in the CDR3. DNA for the CDR3: TGTGCCAGCAGTTCCTACAGCAATCAGCCCCAGCATTTT. This translates into CASSSYSNQPQHF.

The chain employs TRBV11-2 and TRBJ2-1, with TRBD2 identical over 13 bases. J was trimmed by 3 bases and V by 2 bases; bases with no gene match: 7. CDR1 is SGHAT, CDR2 FQNNGV, per germline. The CDR3 has 18 amino acids. The CDR3 protein is CASSLWRLAGGGYNEQFF. The CDR3 DNA reads as TGTGCCAGCAGCTTATGGAGACTAGCGGGGGGAGGCTACAATGAGCAGTTCTTC.

The chain recombines TRBV3-1 (or the pseudogene TRBV3-2) with TRBJ1-2; D perhaps matches TRBD1 (5 bases). V lost 4 bases, J lost 4 bases, and 7 bases lay in between. The germline CDR1 and CDR2 sequences are LGHDT and YNNKEL (reference sequence). CDR3 length equals 12 residues. DNA for the CDR3: TGTGCCAGCAGCCCGGGACTCTATGGCTACACCTTC. This sequence encodes CASSPGLYGYTF.

This clone has just one count. The V call is TRBV25-1, the J call TRBJ1-2, with 8 nucleotides matching TRBD1. The ends lost 4 bases at V and 4 bases at J; junction bases unmatched: 11. CDR3 length equals 16 residues. CDR1 is MGHDK and CDR2 is SYGVNS in the germline V gene. The CDR3 is CASSGNLGQGRYGYTF. CDR3 nucleotide sequence: TGTGCCAGCAGTGGGAATCTTGGACAGGGCCGCTATGGCTACACCTTC.

The chain couples TRBV27 to TRBJ2-4, with D possibly being TRBD1 (6 bases). Trimming took 10 bases from V and 3 from J, leaving 19 bases between them. CDR1 and CDR2 (germline): MNHEY, SMNVEV (reference sequence). This CDR3 has 15 residues. CDR3 residues: CATAPYGQSKNIQYF. The CDR3 DNA follows: TGTGCCACGGCTCCATATGGACAGAGCAAAAACATTCAGTACTTC.

The V call is TRBV29-1, the J call TRBJ2-3, with D perhaps matching TRBD2 (6 bases). The CDR3 covers 15 residues. Germline CDR1 is SQVTM and CDR2 is ANQGSEA. The V gene lost 6 bases and the J gene lost 1 base, with 17 bases spanning the gap. CDR3 DNA sequence: TGCAGCGTCAATCTCTGGACTAAGGGCACAGATACGCAGTATTTT. Encoded protein: CSVNLWTKGTDTQYF.

J is TRBJ2-7 and V is TRBV25-1; no definite D call. The V end lost 2 bases, the J end lost 3 bases, and 5 bases lay between the germline ends. CDR3 size: 12 residues. CDR1 is MGHDK, CDR2 SYGVNS, per germline. CDR3 loop: CASSEQFYEQYF. CDR3 sequence (DNA): TGTGCCAGCAGTGAACAGTTCTACGAGCAGTACTTC.

As DNA, the CDR3 is TGTGCCAGCAGTGGAGGGACAGGTCGCGGAGGGGAGCCCCAGCATTTT. Translated: CASSGGTGRGGEPQHF. The gene calls are TRBV2 and TRBJ1-5; TRBD1 matches at 8 bases. The CDR3 runs to 16 residues. V trimming: 4 bases; J trimming: 8 bases; junction bases outside the gene matches: 13. CDR1 SNHLY and CDR2 FYNNEI come from the germline V gene.

The genes are TRBV2 and TRBJ2-7, with TRBD2 matching 11 bases. The CDR3 covers 15 residues. Trimming took 7 bases from V and 5 from J; bases not matched to a gene: 10. Germline CDR1 SNHLY, CDR2 FYNNEI. CDR3 nucleotides: TGTGCCAGCACCGATGCTCTACTAGCGGGGGACGAGCAGTACTTC. It specifies CASTDALLAGDEQYF.

This clone occurred a few times. V and J are TRBV11-2 and TRBJ2-7; tentatively, D is TRBD1 (5 bases). This CDR3 contains 16 residues. Trimming took 2 bases from V and 0 from J, leaving 14 bases between them. The germline CDR1 and CDR2 sequences are SGHAT and FQNNGV. CDR3 sequence: CASSLNPPGLSYEQYF. CDR3 DNA sequence: TGTGCCAGCAGCTTAAATCCTCCAGGGCTCTCCTACGAGCAGTACTTC.